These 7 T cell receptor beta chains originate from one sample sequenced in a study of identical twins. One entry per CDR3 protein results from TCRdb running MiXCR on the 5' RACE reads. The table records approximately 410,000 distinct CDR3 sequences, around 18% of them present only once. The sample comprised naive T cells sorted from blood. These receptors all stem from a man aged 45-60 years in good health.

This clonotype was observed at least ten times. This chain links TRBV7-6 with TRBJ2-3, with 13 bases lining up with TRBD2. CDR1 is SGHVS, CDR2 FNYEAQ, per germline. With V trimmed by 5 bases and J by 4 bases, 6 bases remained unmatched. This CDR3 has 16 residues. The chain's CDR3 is CASSRRTSGSSDTQYF. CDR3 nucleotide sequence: TGTGCCAGCAGCAGGAGGACTAGCGGGAGCTCAGATACGCAGTATTTT.

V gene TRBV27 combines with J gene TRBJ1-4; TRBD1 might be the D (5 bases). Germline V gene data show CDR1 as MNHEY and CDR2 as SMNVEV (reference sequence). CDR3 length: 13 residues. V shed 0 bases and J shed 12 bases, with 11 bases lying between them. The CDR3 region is CASSLSGGRELFF. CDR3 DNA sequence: TGTGCCAGCAGTTTATCGGGGGGGAGGGAACTGTTTTTT.

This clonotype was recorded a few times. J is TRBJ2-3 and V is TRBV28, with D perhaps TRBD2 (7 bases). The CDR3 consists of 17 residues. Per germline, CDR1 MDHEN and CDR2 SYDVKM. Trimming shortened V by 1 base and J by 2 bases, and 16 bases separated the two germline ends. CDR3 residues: CASSLLGGGTLTDTQYF. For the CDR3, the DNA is TGTGCCAGCAGTTTATTAGGCGGGGGCACTCTCACAGATACGCAGTATTTT.

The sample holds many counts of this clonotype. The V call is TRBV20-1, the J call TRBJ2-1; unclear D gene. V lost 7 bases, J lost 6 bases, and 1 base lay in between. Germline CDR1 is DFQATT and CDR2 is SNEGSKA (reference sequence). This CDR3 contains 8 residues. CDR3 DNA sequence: TGCAGTGTCAATGAGCAGTTCTTC. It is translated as CSVNEQFF.

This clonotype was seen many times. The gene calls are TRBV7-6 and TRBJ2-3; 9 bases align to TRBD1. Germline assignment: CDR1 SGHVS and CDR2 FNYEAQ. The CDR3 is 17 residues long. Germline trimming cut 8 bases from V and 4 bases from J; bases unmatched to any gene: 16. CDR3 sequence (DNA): TGTGCCAGCTCCCGTGAGAACAGGGGGCTTGGCCCAGATACGCAGTATTTT. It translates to CASSRENRGLGPDTQYF.

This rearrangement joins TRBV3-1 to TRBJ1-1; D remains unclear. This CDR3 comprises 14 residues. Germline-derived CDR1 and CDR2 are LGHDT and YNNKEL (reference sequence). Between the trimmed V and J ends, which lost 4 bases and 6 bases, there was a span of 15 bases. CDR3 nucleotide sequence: TGTGCCAGCAGCCCAGGCGCGCGCGGGGCTGAAGCTTTCTTT. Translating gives CASSPGARGAEAFF.

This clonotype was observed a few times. The chain's CDR3 is CASSQDNSGGAYEQYF. CDR3 in DNA: TGCGCCAGCAGCCAAGACAATAGCGGGGGGGCCTACGAGCAGTACTTC. V usage is TRBV4-3 and J usage is TRBJ2-7; TRBD2 aligns across 11 bases. CDR3 size: 16 residues. The V segment lost 0 bases and the J segment 2 bases; nucleotides outside the gene matches: 3. Per germline, CDR1 LGHNA and CDR2 YSLEER.